These 15 T cell receptor beta chains were sequenced from one sample in a study of radiotherapy plus CTLA-4 blockade in lung cancer (dated by TCRdb to the late 2010s). Receptor libraries were prepared by the immunoSEQ multiplex PCR assay. Drawn from immuneACCESS, this table holds only the in-frame rearrangements with V and J called that TCRdb kept. Clones are partly lost; checked studies trace under half to an unresolved V gene and leave the rest unexplained. This sample comprises 50,000 to 70,000 clones, about 80% of them detected only once. The ten most abundant clones make up 6% to 7.5% of the sample. The sequenced sample was peripheral blood, obtained from a patient treated with radiotherapy plus ipilimumab. The receptor source for this set is a human donor with non-small cell lung cancer whose response to radiotherapy plus ipilimumab could not be evaluated.

The V gene is TRBV28, the J gene TRBJ2-2; the D is unclear. Germline V gene sequence: CDR1 MDHEN, CDR2 SYDVKM. Trimming removed 6 bases from V and 2 bases from J, with 22 bases in between. The CDR3 sequence is 18 residues long. The CDR3 reads CASSPGLGWRINTGELFF. The CDR3 DNA reads TGTGCCAGCAGCCCGGGTCTTGGATGGAGAATCAACACCGGGGAGCTGTTTTTT. Based on the CDR3 plus reference TRBV28 and TRBJ2-2, the full variable domain is DVKVTQSSRYLVKRTGEKVFLECVQDMDHENMFWYRQDPGLGLRLIYFSYDVKMKEKGDIPEGYSVSREKKERFSLILESASTNQTSMYLCASSPGLGWRINTGELFFGEGSRLTVL.

The V and J genes are TRBV28 and TRBJ1-1; 7 bases match TRBD1. The CDR3 loop spans 13 amino acids. Germline trimming cut 4 bases from V and 3 bases from J; bases unmatched to any gene: 2. The germline V gene encodes CDR1 MDHEN and CDR2 SYDVKM. The CDR3 loop is CASSSRGYTEAFF. The CDR3 nucleotides read TGTGCCAGCAGTTCCAGGGGGTACACTGAAGCTTTCTTT. Supplemented by reference TRBV28 and TRBJ1-1, the full variable domain reads DVKVTQSSRYLVKRTGEKVFLECVQDMDHENMFWYRQDPGLGLRLIYFSYDVKMKEKGDIPEGYSVSREKKERFSLILESASTNQTSMYLCASSSRGYTEAFFGQGTRLTVV.

This chain connects TRBV19 to TRBJ2-7; 8 bases align to TRBD2. This CDR3 region has 13 residues. Germline trimming cut 8 bases from V and 2 bases from J; bases unmatched to any gene: 5. CDR1 is LNHDA and CDR2 is SQIVND in the germline V gene (reference sequence). For the CDR3, the DNA is TGTGCCAGTTCCGGGACTAGTCCCTACGAGCAGTACTTC. Protein sequence: CASSGTSPYEQYF.

The rearrangement joins TRBV5-1 to TRBJ2-2; 7 bases map to TRBD2. CDR3 length: 16 residues. Germline trimming cut 4 bases from V and 0 bases from J; bases unmatched to any gene: 6. Germline V gene lookup returns CDR1 SGHRS and CDR2 YFSETQ. The CDR3, as DNA: TGCGCCAGCAGCCCCCCGGCGGGGGCGAACACCGGGGAGCTGTTTTTT. It encodes CASSPPAGANTGELFF.

The rearrangement joins TRBV29-1 to TRBJ1-4; 7 positions agree with TRBD1. CDR1 and CDR2 (germline): SQVTM, ANQGSEA. This CDR3 is 13 amino acids long. With V trimmed by 4 bases and J by 7 bases, 6 bases remained unmatched. CDR3 residues: CSVATGSGEKLFF. The DNA for the CDR3 is TGCAGCGTTGCGACAGGGTCCGGTGAAAAACTGTTTTTT.

In nucleotides, the CDR3 is TGCGCCAGCAGCTTGGTGGGCAGCTTCTCTGGAAACACCATATATTTT. Amino acid sequence: CASSLVGSFSGNTIYF. The chain combines TRBV5-1 with TRBJ1-3; D gene uncertain. Trimming removed 0 bases at V and 0 bases at J, with 10 bases between. The germline V gene encodes CDR1 SGHRS and CDR2 YFSETQ. The CDR3 is 16 residues long. Variable domain in full (rest from reference TRBV5-1 and TRBJ1-3): KAGVTQTPRYLIKTRGQQVTLSCSPISGHRSVSWYQQTPGQGLQFLFEYFSETQRNKGNFPGRFSGRQFSNSRSEMNVSTLELGDSALYLCASSLVGSFSGNTIYFGEGSWLTVV.

The chain combines TRBV4-1 with TRBJ2-1; TRBD1 matches at 9 bases. This CDR3 spans 18 amino acids. The junction had 13 bases not matched to a gene; V was cut back by 6 bases and J by 1 base. Germline lookup yields CDR1 MGHRA and CDR2 YSYEKL. The DNA of the CDR3 is TGCGCCAGCAGAGCCCACCGAGAGACAGGGGGATCCTACAATGAGCAGTTCTTC. Protein sequence: CASRAHRETGGSYNEQFF.

The rearrangement joins TRBV6-5 to TRBJ1-1; D unclear. This CDR3 has 14 amino acids. V dropped 2 bases and J dropped 1 base, with 8 bases sitting between them. Germline loops: CDR1 MNHEY, CDR2 SVGAGI. CDR3 amino acids: CASSYQTGNTEAFF. The CDR3 bases are TGTGCCAGCAGTTACCAAACGGGGAACACTGAAGCTTTCTTT.

The V and J genes are TRBV7-2 and TRBJ2-5; D gene ambiguous. From germline, CDR1 is SGHTA and CDR2 FQGNSA. The germline V and J ends were trimmed by 1 base and 7 bases, with 10 bases remaining between them. The CDR3 consists of 13 residues. This CDR3 is CASSLDRSGTQYF. CDR3 DNA: TGTGCCAGCAGCTTAGACAGATCTGGGACCCAGTACTTC. The whole variable domain, remainder taken from reference TRBV7-2 and TRBJ2-5, is GAGVSQSPSNKVTEKGKDVELRCDPISGHTALYWYRQSLGQGLEFLIYFQGNSAPDKSGLPSDRFSAERTGGSVSTLTIQRTQQEDSAVYLCASSLDRSGTQYFGPGTRLLVL.

CDR3 DNA sequence: TGCAGCGCCTTAACAGGGAGGAACACTGAAGCTTTCTTT. It is translated as CSALTGRNTEAFF. The rearrangement links TRBV29-1 to TRBJ1-1; D possibly corresponds to TRBD1 (6 bases). The CDR3 runs to 13 residues. Germline assignment: CDR1 SQVTM and CDR2 ANQGSEA. Trimming pared 7 bases from V and 1 base from J, leaving 13 bases between.

A note on this clone: Different DNA sequences within this sample yield the same CDR3. CDR3 region: CASSLRGTGANVLTF. Here the CDR3 DNA reads TGTGCCAGCAGTTTACGGGGGACCGGGGCCAACGTCCTGACTTTC. The rearrangement joins TRBV27 to TRBJ2-6; TRBD2 might be the D (6 bases). The CDR3 runs to 15 residues. Looked up from germline, CDR1 is MNHEY and CDR2 is SMNVEV (reference sequence). The ends were cut back, 2 bases at V and 4 bases at J, with 9 bases in the middle.

This clone was observed a few times. V is TRBV11-2 and J is TRBJ2-5, with D perhaps TRBD1 (5 bases). The CDR3 totals 14 residues. Germline assignment: CDR1 SGHAT and CDR2 FQNNGV. Trimming removed 5 bases from V and 5 bases from J, with 15 bases in between. The DNA for the CDR3 is TGTGCCAGCAGCCCCCTTTACAGGAAGGAGACCCAGTACTTC. This sequence encodes CASSPLYRKETQYF.

This chain connects TRBV30 to TRBJ1-2; D is uncertain. CDR3 size: 11 residues. CDR1 is GTSNPN and CDR2 is SVGIG in the germline V gene (reference sequence). V was clipped by 8 bases and J by 5 bases, with 12 bases between them. The CDR3 here is CARRGWYGYTF. CDR3 DNA: TGTGCCCGCCGGGGATGGTATGGCTACACCTTC.

This sequence joins TRBV28 and TRBJ1-2; TRBD1 agrees at 7 bases. The CDR3 runs 12 residues. Trimming at V came to 11 bases and at J to 4 bases, leaving 7 bases not matched to a gene. Germline lookup yields CDR1 MDHEN and CDR2 SYDVKM. CDR3 sequence: CAGGGPLYGYTF. CDR3 in DNA: TGTGCCGGAGGGGGCCCCCTCTATGGCTACACCTTC.

The chain is built from TRBV5-4 and TRBJ1-2, with 9 bases aligning to TRBD1. Germline trimming cut 1 base from V and 5 bases from J; bases unmatched to any gene: 6. Germline assignment: CDR1 SGHNT and CDR2 YYREEE (reference sequence). This CDR3 is built from 15 residues. The DNA for the CDR3 is TGTGCCAGCAGCTTGAAGGGACAGGGAGGGTATGGCTACACCTTC. This encodes CASSLKGQGGYGYTF.